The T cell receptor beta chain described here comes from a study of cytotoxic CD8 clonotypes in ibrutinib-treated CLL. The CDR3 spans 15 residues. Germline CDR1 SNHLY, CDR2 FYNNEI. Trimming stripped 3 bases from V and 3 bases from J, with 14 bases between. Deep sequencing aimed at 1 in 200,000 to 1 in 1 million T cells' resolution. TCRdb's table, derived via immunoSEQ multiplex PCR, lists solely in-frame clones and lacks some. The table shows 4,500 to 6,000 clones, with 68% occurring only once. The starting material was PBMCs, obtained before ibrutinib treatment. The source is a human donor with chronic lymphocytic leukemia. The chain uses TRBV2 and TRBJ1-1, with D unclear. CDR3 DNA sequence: TGTGCCAGCAGTGATTTCAGCGGAGGGTACACTGAAGCTTTCTTT. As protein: CASSDFSGGYTEAFF.